This T cell receptor beta chain was identified in a study of CD8 T cells in ankylosing spondylitis. Study conclusions and caveats: Characteristic, it appeared, of ankylosing spondylitis blood was a TCR beta motif of about eight highly homologous variants. Before this, some motif variants had been reported in reactive arthritis synovial fluid and blood.

Scientists made TCR beta libraries using quantitative 5'-RACE with molecular barcodes. Each CDR3 protein gets one entry after TCRdb re-called the 5' RACE reads with MiXCR. Here the sample spans about 250,000 distinct CDR3 sequences, around 32% being singletons. This clonotype appeared a few times. Its antigen is unidentified. The CDR3 has 17 residues. The clonotype comes from a male donor with ankylosing spondylitis or in good health (not recorded which). Input material: blood, either unsorted or a sorted T cell fraction (not recorded which). V gene TRBV21-1 combines with J gene TRBJ2-5; the table's D call, TRBD1, was not checked against the DNA. TRBV21-1 is noted as a pseudogene. DNA of the CDR3: TGTGCCAGCAGCAAACAGGCGGGACAGGGGGTCCAAGAGACCCAGTACTTC. Translating gives CASSKQAGQGVQETQYF.